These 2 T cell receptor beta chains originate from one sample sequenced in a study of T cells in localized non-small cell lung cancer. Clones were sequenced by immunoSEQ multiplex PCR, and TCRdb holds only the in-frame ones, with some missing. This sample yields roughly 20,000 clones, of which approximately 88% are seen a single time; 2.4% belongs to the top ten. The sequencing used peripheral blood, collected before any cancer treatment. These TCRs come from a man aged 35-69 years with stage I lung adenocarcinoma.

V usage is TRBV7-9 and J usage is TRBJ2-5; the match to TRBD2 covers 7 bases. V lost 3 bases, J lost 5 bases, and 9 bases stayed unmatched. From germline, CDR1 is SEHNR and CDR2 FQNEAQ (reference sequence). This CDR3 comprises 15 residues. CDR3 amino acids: CASSFGGSKAETQYF. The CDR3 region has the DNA TGTGCCAGCAGCTTCGGGGGGTCGAAAGCGGAGACCCAGTACTTC.

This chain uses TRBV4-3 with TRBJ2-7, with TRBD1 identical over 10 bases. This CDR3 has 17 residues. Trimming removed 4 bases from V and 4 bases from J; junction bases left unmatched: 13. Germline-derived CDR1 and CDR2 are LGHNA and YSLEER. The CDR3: CASSPGHSGQGIYEQYF. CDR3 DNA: TGCGCCAGCAGCCCCGGGCATTCGGGACAGGGGATTTACGAGCAGTACTTC.